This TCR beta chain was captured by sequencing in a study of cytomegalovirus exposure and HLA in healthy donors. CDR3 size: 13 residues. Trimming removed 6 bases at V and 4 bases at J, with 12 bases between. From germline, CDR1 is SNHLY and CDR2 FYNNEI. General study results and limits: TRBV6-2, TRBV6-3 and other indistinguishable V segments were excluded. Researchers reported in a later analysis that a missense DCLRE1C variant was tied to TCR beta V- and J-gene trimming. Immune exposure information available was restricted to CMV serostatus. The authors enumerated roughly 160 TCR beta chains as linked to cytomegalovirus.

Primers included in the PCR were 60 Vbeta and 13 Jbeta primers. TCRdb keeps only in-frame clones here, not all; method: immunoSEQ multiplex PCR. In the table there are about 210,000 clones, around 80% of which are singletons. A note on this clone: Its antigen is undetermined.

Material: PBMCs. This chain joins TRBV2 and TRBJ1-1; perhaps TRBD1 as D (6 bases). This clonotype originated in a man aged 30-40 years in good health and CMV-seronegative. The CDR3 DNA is TGTGCCAGCAGGTCGGGGGGCCCCACTGAAGCTTTCTTT. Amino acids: CASRSGGPTEAFF.